These 10 T cell receptor beta chains share one sample of origin, sequenced in a study of Graves' ophthalmopathy and Graves' hyperthyroidism. Amplification from RNA transcripts yielded the TCR beta CDR3 regions. Second-round multiplex PCR followed a first-round RT-PCR using HTBI primers. TCRdb called the multiplex PCR reads again in MiXCR, with one record for every CDR3 protein. The top ten clones hold over 3.5% of a sample with 500,000 to 700,000 distinct CDR3 sequences, approximately 37% of them seen once. The sequencing sample was made of peripheral blood or thyroid tissue (not recorded which). These receptors all come from an adult man with Graves' hyperthyroidism.

V gene TRBV29-1 combines with J gene TRBJ2-7; the match to TRBD1 covers 7 bases. Germline CDR1 reads SQVTM; CDR2 reads ANQGSEA. With 8 bases clipped from V and 0 bases from J, the junction kept 4 bases outside the gene matches. The CDR3 has 12 residues. CDR3 sequence reads: CSLGTASYEQYF. The CDR3 bases are TGCAGCTTGGGGACAGCCTCCTACGAGCAGTACTTC.

The gene calls are TRBV29-1 and TRBJ1-2; 8 nucleotides agree with TRBD1. The CDR3 extends over 11 amino acids. J was trimmed by 7 bases and V by 7 bases; bases with no gene match: 5. CDR1 and CDR2 (germline): SQVTM, ANQGSEA. The CDR3 reads CSGTGISGYTF. The CDR3, as DNA: TGCAGCGGGACAGGGATTAGTGGCTACACCTTC.

In its sample, this clonotype was seen many times. This chain links TRBV20-1 with TRBJ1-1; TRBD1 is a possible D gene (5 bases). V lost 3 bases and J 1 base, leaving 15 bases between the germline ends. This CDR3 is 15 amino acids long. Looked up from germline, CDR1 is DFQATT and CDR2 is SNEGSKA (reference sequence). In DNA, the CDR3 is TGCAGTGCTAGTAGGACCTTGGGGCGGAACACTGAAGCTTTCTTT. Translation gives CSASRTLGRNTEAFF.

This clonotype was seen only a few times. The chain recombines TRBV9 with TRBJ2-2; 8 bases agree with TRBD1. This CDR3 is built from 18 residues. V was pared by 5 bases and J by 1 base, with 13 bases of the junction left unmatched. Germline CDR1 and CDR2: SGDLS and YYNGEE. The CDR3 loop reads CASSTGTGLLQNTGELFF. The CDR3 DNA reads as TGTGCCAGCAGTACCGGGACAGGTCTACTACAGAACACCGGGGAGCTGTTTTTT.

This clonotype was picked up a small number of times. A read error may explain this, as a much larger clone is one base away. The chain recombines TRBV7-8 with TRBJ1-4; D unclear. The CDR3 runs 14 residues. CDR1 SGHVS and CDR2 FQNEAQ come from the germline V gene. CDR3 protein: CASSSYDTNERLFF. CDR3 in DNA: TGTGCCAGCAGCTCCTACGACACTAATGAAAGACTGTTTTTT.

This clonotype was seen at least ten times. This sequence joins TRBV29-1 and TRBJ1-2; D remains ambiguous. Germline assignment: CDR1 SQVTM and CDR2 ANQGSEA. The CDR3 contains 11 residues. Between the trimmed V and J ends, which lost 7 bases and 4 bases, there was a span of 10 bases. CDR3 sequence: CSAGVLYGYTF. CDR3 sequence (DNA): TGCAGCGCGGGTGTTCTCTATGGCTACACCTTC.

The rearrangement joins TRBV7-2 to TRBJ1-3, with 10 bases that match TRBD1. This CDR3 has 16 amino acids. Germline assignment: CDR1 SGHTA and CDR2 FQGNSA. With V trimmed by 3 bases and J by 7 bases, 9 bases remained unmatched. In nucleotides, the CDR3 is TGTGCCAGCAGCTTTGACAGGGGGCGACTAGGCAACACCATATATTTT. Residues: CASSFDRGRLGNTIYF.

This chain uses TRBV20-1 with TRBJ1-1; tentatively, D is TRBD1 (5 bases). Trimming removed 0 bases from V and 4 bases from J, with 6 bases in between. This CDR3 comprises 12 residues. Germline assignment: CDR1 DFQATT and CDR2 SNEGSKA (reference sequence). In DNA, the CDR3 is TGCAGTGCTAGAGACAGGGTCACTGAAGCTTTCTTT. This gives the protein CSARDRVTEAFF.

This clonotype was detected many times. This chain connects TRBV20-1 to TRBJ1-5, with 8 bases fitting TRBD1. CDR1 and CDR2 from the germline V gene are DFQATT and SNEGSKA (reference sequence). J lost 5 bases, V lost 3 bases, and 0 bases had no gene match. CDR3 length: 12 amino acids. The CDR3 loop reads CSARTGDQPQHF. CDR3 bases: TGCAGTGCTAGGACAGGGGATCAGCCCCAGCATTTT.

The rearrangement uses TRBV7-2 and TRBJ2-4; a possible D gene is TRBD2 (6 bases). V was pared by 4 bases and J by 4 bases, with 14 bases between. Per the germline V gene, CDR1 is SGHTA and CDR2 is FQGNSA. CDR3 length: 15 amino acids. CDR3 amino acids: CASSSEGTVKNIQYF. CDR3 nucleotides: TGTGCCAGCAGCTCGGAGGGGACGGTGAAAAACATTCAGTACTTC. The whole variable domain, filled in from reference TRBV7-2 and TRBJ2-4, reads GAGVSQSPSNKVTEKGKDVELRCDPISGHTALYWYRQSLGQGLEFLIYFQGNSAPDKSGLPSDRFSAERTGGSVSTLTIQRTQQEDSAVYLCASSSEGTVKNIQYFGAGTRLSVL.